Listed here is a single T cell receptor (beta chain). PCR primers comprised 60 Vbeta and 13 Jbeta primers. The method was immunoSEQ multiplex PCR; TCRdb's version includes in-frame clones alone and lacks a portion of them. The sample lists under 250,000 clones; over 70% were seen once. These data belong to a study of cytomegalovirus exposure and HLA in healthy donors. This CDR3 is 20 amino acids long. Trimming cost V 0 bases and J 7 bases; bases outside gene matches: 19. Germline loops: CDR1 SGDLS, CDR2 YYNGEE. Sequencing was done on a sample of PBMCs. This clonotype was obtained from a woman aged 55 to 70 in good health and CMV-seropositive. The J gene is TRBJ2-3, the V gene TRBV9, with 11 bases identical to TRBD2. DNA for the CDR3: TGTGCCAGCAGCGTAGGGCTGGCAACTAGTAGCGGGAGGGCCTCGAATACGCAGTATTTT. Protein: CASSVGLATSSGRASNTQYF.